This T cell receptor beta chain was recovered during a study of T cells in Graves' hyperthyroidism and ophthalmopathy. About the research overall: Peripheral blood samples were taken at initial diagnosis, prior to any treatment. General study points: In blood, most of the thyroid clonotypes expanded above 0.001 were also present. With a median lead of around 5.9 months before onset, the model predicted ophthalmopathy.

If no ophthalmopathy progression occurred within 18 months, Graves' hyperthyroidism was stable. To note about this clonotype: The antigen is undetermined.

Amplification of TCR beta CDR3 regions used RNA as the template. First-round RT-PCR of the TCR CDR3 relied on the HTBI primer set. TCRdb ran MiXCR on the multiplex PCR reads and lists one entry per CDR3 protein. Counted here are roughly 100,000 distinct CDR3 sequences, around 50% occurring once; the ten biggest clones make up 27%. The CDR3 has 13 amino acids. CDR1 is SGHNT and CDR2 is YYREEE in the germline V gene (reference sequence). V shed 5 bases, J shed 7 bases, and the junction held 7 bases outside the gene matches. This rearrangement joins TRBV5-4 to TRBJ2-7; 9 nucleotides line up with TRBD1. The clonotype comes from a woman in her thirties or forties with Graves' hyperthyroidism. Sequencing used blood. CDR3 bases: TGTGCCAGCAGACCGGACAGGGGTCTAGAGCAGTACTTC. Protein sequence: CASRPDRGLEQYF.